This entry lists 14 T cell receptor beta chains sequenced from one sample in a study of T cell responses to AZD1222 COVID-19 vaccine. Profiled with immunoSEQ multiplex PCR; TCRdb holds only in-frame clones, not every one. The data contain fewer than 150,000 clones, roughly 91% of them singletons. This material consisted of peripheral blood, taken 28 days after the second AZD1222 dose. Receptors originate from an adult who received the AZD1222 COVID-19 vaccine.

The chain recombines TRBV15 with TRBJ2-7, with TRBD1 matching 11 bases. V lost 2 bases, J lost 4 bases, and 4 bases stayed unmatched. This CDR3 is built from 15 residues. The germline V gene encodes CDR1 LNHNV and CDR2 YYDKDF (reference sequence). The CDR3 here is CATSRPGTGGYEQYF. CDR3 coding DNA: TGTGCCACCAGCAGACCCGGGACAGGGGGTTACGAGCAGTACTTC.

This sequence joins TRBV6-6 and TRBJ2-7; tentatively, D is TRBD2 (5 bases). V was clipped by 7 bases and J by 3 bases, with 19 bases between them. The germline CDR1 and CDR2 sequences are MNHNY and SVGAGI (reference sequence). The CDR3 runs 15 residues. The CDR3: CASTNGVRTNYEQYF. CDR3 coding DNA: TGTGCCAGCACCAACGGGGTCCGAACTAACTACGAGCAGTACTTC.

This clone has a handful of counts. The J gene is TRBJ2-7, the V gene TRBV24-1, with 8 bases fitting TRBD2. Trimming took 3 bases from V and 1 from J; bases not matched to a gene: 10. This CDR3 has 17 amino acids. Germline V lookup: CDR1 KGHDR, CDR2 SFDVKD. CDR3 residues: CATSDGWTKRGSYEQYF. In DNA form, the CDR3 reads TGTGCCACCAGTGATGGATGGACTAAGCGGGGGTCCTACGAGCAGTACTTC.

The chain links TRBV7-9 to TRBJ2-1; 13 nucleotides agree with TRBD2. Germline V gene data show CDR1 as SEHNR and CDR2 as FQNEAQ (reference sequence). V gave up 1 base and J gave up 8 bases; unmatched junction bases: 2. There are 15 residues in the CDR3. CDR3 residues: CASSLGGLAGDEQFF. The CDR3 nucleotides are TGTGCCAGCAGCTTAGGTGGACTAGCGGGAGATGAGCAGTTCTTC.

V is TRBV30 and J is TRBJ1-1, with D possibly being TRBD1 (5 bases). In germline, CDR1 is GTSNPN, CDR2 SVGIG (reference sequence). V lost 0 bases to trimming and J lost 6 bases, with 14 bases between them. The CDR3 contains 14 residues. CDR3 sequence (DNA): TGTGCCTGGAGTGTGTTTTCCAGAGGGGCTGAAGCTTTCTTT. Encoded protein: CAWSVFSRGAEAFF.

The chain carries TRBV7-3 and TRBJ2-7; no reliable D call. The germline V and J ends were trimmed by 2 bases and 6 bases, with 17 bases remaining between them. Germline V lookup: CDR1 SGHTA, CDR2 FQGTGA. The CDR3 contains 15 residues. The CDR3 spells CASSLGGPGLGEQYF. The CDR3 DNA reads TGTGCCAGCAGCTTAGGCGGCCCCGGGTTGGGCGAGCAGTACTTC.

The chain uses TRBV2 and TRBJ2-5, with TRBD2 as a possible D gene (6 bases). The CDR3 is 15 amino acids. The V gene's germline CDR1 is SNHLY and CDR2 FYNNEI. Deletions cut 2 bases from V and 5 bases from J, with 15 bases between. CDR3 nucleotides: TGTGCCAGCAGTGAACTAGCGTCGACACGGGAGACCCAGTACTTC. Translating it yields CASSELASTRETQYF.

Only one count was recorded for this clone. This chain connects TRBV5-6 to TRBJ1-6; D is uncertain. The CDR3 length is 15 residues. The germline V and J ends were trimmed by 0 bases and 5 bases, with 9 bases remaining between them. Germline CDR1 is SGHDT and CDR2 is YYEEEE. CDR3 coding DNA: TGTGCCAGCAGCTTGGGATCGCAGGATAATTCACCCCTCCACTTT. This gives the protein CASSLGSQDNSPLHF.

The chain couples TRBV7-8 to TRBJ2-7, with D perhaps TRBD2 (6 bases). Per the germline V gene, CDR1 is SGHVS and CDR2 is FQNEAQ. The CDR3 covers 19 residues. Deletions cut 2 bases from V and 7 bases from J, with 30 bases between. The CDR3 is CASSLIEGHPEGVSGEQYF. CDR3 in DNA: TGTGCCAGCAGCTTAATAGAGGGGCATCCGGAGGGTGTGTCGGGAGAGCAGTACTTC.

In nucleotides, the CDR3 is TGTGCCTGGAGGGATTTAGTCAATGAGCAGTTCTTC. Translated, it gives CAWRDLVNEQFF. V gene TRBV30 combines with J gene TRBJ2-1; no reliable D call. The CDR3 has 12 residues. Per the germline V gene, CDR1 is GTSNPN and CDR2 is SVGIG (reference sequence). The V end was cut by 3 bases, the J end by 6 bases, with 9 bases between.

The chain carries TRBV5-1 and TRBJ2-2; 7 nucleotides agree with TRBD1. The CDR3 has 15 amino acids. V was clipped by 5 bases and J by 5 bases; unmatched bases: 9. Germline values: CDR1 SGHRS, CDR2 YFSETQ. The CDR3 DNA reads TGCGCCAGCAGGGCCCGACAGGGCCTTACCGGGGAGCTGTTTTTT. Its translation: CASRARQGLTGELFF.

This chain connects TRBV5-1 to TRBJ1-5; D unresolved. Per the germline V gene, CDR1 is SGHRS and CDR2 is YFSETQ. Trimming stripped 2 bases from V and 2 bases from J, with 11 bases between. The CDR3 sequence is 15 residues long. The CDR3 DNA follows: TGCGCCAGCAGCTTAGAGGGTTTAGGCAATCAGCCCCAGCATTTT. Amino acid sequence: CASSLEGLGNQPQHF.

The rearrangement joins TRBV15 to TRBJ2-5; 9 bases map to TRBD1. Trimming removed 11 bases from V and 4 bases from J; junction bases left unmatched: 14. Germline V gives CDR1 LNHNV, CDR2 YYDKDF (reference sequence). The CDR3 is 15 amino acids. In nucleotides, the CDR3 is TGTGCCGCCTCAGCACCCGGGACAGGGATAGAGACCCAGTACTTC. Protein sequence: CAASAPGTGIETQYF.

The DNA of the CDR3 is TGTGCCAGTAGGGGGACCCCCGGGTCCTACGAGCAGTACTTC. It codes for CASRGTPGSYEQYF. The rearrangement links TRBV19 to TRBJ2-7, with D perhaps matching TRBD1 or TRBD2 (5 bases each). Germline CDR1 reads LNHDA; CDR2 reads SQIVND (reference sequence). This CDR3 has 14 residues. Trimming stripped 6 bases from V and 1 base from J, with 13 bases between.